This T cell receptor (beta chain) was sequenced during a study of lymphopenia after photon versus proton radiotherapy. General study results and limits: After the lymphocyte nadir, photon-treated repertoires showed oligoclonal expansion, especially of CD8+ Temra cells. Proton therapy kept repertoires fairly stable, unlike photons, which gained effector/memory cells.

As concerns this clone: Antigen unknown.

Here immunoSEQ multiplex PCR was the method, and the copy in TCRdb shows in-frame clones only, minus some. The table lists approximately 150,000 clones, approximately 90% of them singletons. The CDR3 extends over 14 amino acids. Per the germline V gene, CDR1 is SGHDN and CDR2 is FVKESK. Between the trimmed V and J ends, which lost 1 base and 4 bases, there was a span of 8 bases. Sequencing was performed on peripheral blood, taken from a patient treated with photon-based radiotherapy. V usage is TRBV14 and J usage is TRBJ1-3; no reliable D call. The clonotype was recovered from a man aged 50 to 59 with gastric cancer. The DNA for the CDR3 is TGTGCCAGCAGCCAAGTTGGGGTGGGAAACACCATATATTTT. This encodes CASSQVGVGNTIYF.